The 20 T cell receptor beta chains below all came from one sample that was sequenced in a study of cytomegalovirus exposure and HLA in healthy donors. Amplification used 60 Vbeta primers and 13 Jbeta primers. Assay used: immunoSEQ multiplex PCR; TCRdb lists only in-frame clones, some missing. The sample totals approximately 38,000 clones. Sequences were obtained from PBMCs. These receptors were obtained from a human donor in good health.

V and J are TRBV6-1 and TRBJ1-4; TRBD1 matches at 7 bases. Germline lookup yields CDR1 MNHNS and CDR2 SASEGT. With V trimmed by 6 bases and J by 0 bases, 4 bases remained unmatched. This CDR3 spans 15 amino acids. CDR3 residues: CASRAGTATNEKLFF. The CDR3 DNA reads TGTGCCAGCAGGGCCGGGACAGCAACTAATGAAAAACTGTTTTTT.

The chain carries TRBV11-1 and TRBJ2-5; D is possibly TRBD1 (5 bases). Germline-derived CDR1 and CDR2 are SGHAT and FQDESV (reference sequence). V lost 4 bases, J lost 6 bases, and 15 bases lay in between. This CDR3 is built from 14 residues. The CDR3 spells CASSSRAAGKTQYF. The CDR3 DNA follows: TGTGCCAGCAGCTCCCGGGCCGCAGGGAAGACCCAGTACTTC.

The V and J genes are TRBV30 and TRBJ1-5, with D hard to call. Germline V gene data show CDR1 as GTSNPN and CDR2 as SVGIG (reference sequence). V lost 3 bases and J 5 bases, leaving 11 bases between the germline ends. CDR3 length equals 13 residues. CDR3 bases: TGTGCCTGGAGCCCAGGATTAGATCAGCCCCAGCATTTT. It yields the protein CAWSPGLDQPQHF.

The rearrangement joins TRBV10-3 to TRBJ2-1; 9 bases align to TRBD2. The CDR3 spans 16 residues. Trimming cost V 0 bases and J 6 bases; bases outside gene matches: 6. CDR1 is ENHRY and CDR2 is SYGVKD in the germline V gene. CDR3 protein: CAISESGGGAINEQFF. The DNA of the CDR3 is TGTGCCATCAGTGAGTCCGGCGGGGGGGCCATCAATGAGCAGTTCTTC.

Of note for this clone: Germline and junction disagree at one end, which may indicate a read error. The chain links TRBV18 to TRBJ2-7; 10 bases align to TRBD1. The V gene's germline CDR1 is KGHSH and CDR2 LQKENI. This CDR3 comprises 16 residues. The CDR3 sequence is CASAPGQGVPSNEQYF. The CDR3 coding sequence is TGTGCCAGCGCACCCGGACAGGGGGTACCATCCAACGAGCAGTACTTC.

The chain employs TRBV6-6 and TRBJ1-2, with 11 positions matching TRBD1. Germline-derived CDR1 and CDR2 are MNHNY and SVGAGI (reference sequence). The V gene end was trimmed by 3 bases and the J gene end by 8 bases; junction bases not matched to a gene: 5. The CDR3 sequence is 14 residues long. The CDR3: CASSYGQGAGGYTF. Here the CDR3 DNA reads TGTGCCAGCAGTTATGGACAGGGGGCAGGAGGCTACACCTTC.

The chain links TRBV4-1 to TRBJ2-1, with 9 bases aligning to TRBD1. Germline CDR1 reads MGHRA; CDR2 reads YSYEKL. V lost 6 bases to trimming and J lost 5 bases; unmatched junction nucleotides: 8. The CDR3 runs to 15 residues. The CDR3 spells CASSIPGQGDNEQFF. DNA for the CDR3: TGCGCCAGCAGTATTCCGGGACAGGGCGACAATGAGCAGTTCTTC.

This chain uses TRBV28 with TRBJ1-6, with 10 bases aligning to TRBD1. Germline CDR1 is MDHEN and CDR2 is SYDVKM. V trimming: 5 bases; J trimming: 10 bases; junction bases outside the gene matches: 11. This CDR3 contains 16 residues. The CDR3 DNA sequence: TGTGCCAGCAGTGCCCCCAGGACAGGGGGAGCGTCACCCCTCCACTTT. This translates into CASSAPRTGGASPLHF.

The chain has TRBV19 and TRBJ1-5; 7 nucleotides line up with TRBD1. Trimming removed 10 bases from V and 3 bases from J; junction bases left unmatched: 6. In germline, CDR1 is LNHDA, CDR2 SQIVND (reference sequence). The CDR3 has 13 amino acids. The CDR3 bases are TGTGCCACAAAGGGACAGCTCAATCAGCCCCAGCATTTT. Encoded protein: CATKGQLNQPQHF.

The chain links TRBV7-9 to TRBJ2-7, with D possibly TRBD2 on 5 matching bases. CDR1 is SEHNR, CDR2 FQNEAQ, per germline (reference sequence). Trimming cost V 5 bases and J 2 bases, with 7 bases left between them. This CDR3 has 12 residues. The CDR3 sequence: CASSDGTYEQYF. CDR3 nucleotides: TGTGCCAGCAGCGACGGGACCTACGAGCAGTACTTC. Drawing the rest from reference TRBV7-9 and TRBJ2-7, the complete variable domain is DTGVSQNPRHKITKRGQNVTFRCDPISEHNRLYWYRQTLGQGPEFLTYFQNEAQLEKSRLLSDRFSAERPKGSFSTLEIQRTEQGDSAMYLCASSDGTYEQYFGPGTRLTVT.

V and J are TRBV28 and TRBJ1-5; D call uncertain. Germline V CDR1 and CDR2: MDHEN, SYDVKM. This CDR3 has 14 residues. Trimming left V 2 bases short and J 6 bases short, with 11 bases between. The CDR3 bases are TGTGCCAGCAGTTTACCGCAGGACTTTCAGCCCCAGCATTTT. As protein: CASSLPQDFQPQHF.

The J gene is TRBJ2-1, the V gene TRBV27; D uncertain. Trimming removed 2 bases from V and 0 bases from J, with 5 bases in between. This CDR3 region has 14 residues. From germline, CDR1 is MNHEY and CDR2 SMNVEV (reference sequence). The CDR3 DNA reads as TGTGCCAGCAGTTTAACAGTCTCCTACAATGAGCAGTTCTTC. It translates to CASSLTVSYNEQFF.

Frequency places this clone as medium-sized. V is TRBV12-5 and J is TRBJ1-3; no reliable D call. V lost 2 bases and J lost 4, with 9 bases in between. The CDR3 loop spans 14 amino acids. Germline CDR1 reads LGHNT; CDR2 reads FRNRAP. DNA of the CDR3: TGTGCTAGTGGTTTGAAGTTGGCAGGAAACACCATATATTTT. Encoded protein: CASGLKLAGNTIYF.

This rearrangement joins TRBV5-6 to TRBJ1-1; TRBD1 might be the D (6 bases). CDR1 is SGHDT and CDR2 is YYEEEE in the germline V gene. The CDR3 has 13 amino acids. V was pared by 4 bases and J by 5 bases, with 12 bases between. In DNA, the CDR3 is TGTGCCAGCAGCGCCGGACAGACTACTGAAGCTTTCTTT. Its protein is CASSAGQTTEAFF.

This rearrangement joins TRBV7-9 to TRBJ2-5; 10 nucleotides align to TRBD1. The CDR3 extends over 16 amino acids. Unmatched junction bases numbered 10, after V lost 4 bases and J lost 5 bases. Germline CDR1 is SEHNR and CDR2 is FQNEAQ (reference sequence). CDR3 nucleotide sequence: TGTGCCAGCAGCTCCGGGACAGGGGATGCCAGGGAGACCCAGTACTTC. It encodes CASSSGTGDARETQYF.

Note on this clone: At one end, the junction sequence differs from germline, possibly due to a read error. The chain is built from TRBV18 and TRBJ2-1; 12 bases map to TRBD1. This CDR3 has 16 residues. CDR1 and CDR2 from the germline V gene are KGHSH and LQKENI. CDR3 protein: CASSSPGTGGDNEQFF. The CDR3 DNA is TGTGCCAGCTCATCACCCGGGACAGGGGGCGACAATGAGCAGTTCTTC.

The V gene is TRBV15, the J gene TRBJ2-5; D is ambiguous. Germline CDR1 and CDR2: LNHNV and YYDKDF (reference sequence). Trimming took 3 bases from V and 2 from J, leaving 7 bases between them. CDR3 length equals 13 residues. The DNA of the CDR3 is TGTGCCACCAGCAGCAGGCAGCAAGAGACCCAGTACTTC. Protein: CATSSRQQETQYF.

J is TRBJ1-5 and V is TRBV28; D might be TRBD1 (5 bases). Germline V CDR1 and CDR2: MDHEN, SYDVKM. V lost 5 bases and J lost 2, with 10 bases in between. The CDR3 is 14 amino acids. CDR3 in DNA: TGTGCCAGCAGTCCCCCGGGGGGCAATCAGCCCCAGCATTTT. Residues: CASSPPGGNQPQHF.

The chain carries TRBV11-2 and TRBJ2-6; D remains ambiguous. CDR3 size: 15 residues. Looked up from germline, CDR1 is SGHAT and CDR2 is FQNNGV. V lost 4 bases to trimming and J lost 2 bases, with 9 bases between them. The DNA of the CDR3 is TGTGCCAGCAGCTCCGGGTTAGCTGGGGCCAACGTCCTGACTTTC. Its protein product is CASSSGLAGANVLTF.

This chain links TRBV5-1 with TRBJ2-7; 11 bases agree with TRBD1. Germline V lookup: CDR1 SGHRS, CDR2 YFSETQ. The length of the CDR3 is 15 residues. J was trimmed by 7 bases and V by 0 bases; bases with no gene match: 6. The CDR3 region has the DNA TGCGCCAGCAGCTTGGAGGGACAGGGGGTAGATGAGCAGTACTTC. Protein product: CASSLEGQGVDEQYF. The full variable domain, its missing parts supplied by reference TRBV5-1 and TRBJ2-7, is KAGVTQTPRYLIKTRGQQVTLSCSPISGHRSVSWYQQTPGQGLQFLFEYFSETQRNKGNFPGRFSGRQFSNSRSEMNVSTLELGDSALYLCASSLEGQGVDEQYFGPGTRLTVT.